This TCR beta chain is drawn from a study of shared clonotypes between healthy human individuals (dated by TCRdb to the early 2020s). As for the study more broadly: A couple of women and a few men aged 18 to 49 years were included in the cohort. For each donor, CD4 naive and CD4 memory were each run on three plates, CD8 naive on two plates, and CD8 memory on one plate. To estimate repertoire size and how much clonotypes are shared between individuals, the study performed deep sequencing of blood TCR repertoires from about five healthy adults. Libraries were prepared and TCR repertoires were sequenced by different laboratories using diverse techniques, in order to increase sequencing depth and limit assay-specific biases. Between about 0.9 and 10 billion PBMCs per donor were obtained by leukapheresis. Study-wide conclusions, independent of this receptor: Across a few donors, roughly 5.4% of naive CD4, approximately 3.6% of naive CD8, approximately 2.5% of memory CD4, and approximately 0.42% of memory CD8 clonotypes were shared. Based on pairwise subsampling, the degree of clonotype sharing among donors was expected to be affected by sequencing depth. Compared with non-shared clonotypes, the clonotypes found in all four sorted-subset donors had higher generation probabilities. Only blood was sampled, and tissue TCR repertoires likely differ from those in blood. Because the study included a small number of donors, the genetic and exposure-history diversity represented was limited. Incomplete sequencing was indicated by rarefaction of sorted-subset datasets, despite the large sequencing depth. Larger estimated clonotype richness was generally found for naive subsets than for memory subsets.

This clone was seen only once. No cognate antigen has been identified for it. Per-base quality was not reported, and no clone a single base away is much larger than it. For the CD8 naive samples, CD45RO-negative cells were positively selected for CCR7, yielding a CD45RA+CCR7+ population from which TemRA cells were excluded. The donors were healthy, HIV-negative adults who had no recently reported acute infections or vaccinations. Every donor was a Caucasian adult living in Nashville, Tennessee, USA. Blood was collected by leukapheresis, and PBMCs were isolated by Ficoll-Histopaque density gradient centrifugation and then cryopreserved in liquid nitrogen vapor phase. Analytical flow cytometry was used to check the purity and quantity of every magnetically sorted T cell population. Each sorted fraction had its genomic DNA isolated and then quantified by UV absorbance on a Nanodrop 2000c. Using the deep immunoSEQ assay, TCR CDR3 regions were amplified from genomic DNA by multiplex PCR. For each cell subset, the extracted genomic DNA was distributed evenly across all wells of several immunoSEQ 96-well plates, and each plate served as one replicate. For sorted subsets, each replicate PCR was loaded with around 220 ng genomic DNA, equivalent to 25,000 to 35,000 T cell genomes. Purified libraries were measured with a Qubit 3.0 fluorometer, size-checked on a Bioanalyzer 2100, and measured again with the KAPA Library Quantification kit. Every immunoSEQ 96-well plate was sequenced on a dedicated single-read 150-cycle Illumina NextSeq 550 flow cell. The authors' pipeline ran thus. Because the immunoSEQ output held only junctional sequences and lacked quality scores, the filtering could not match the filtering applied to full-length reads. To assign V/J genes and CDR3, sequences were annotated using PyIR, a Python wrapper for IgBLAST v1.9, with IMGT germline references. Reads were removed for weak V/J assignments (E-value above 1e-6), missing CDR3, stop codons, out-of-frame junctions, or ambiguous translated residues. V3J clonotypes were defined as sequences sharing the same inferred V gene, J gene, and CDR3 amino acid sequence. Percentage overlap between repertoires was calculated by dividing the number of shared unique clonotypes by the size of the smaller repertoire. Three approaches were used to assess repertoire richness: RTK rarefaction, the Chao1 estimator, and Recon v2.1 estimates of unobserved clonotypes. Generation probabilities for all TCRbeta clonotypes obtained by the gDNA method from a few donors were computed using OLGA. TCRdb carries this immuneACCESS record with in-frame sequences only. Its versions omit some clonotypes, under half of them owing to an unresolved V gene in the studies checked, with the rest unexplained. D and trimming were read from the DNA, whereas the V and J calls and clone size are those reported in that table. This sample lists about 580,000 clones; 98% were detected once. The ten largest clones take up around 0.3% of the sample.

CDR1 and CDR2, per the germline V gene, are SGHVS and FQNEAQ. Spanning cysteine to phenylalanine, the CDR3 consists of 15 amino acids. The DNA shown is the 45-base CDR3, in frame from base 1. Trimming takes 4 bases from V and 5 bases from J, and the germline ends sit 16 bases apart. The receptor was derived from a man aged 25-40 years in good health. The sample was naive CD8+ T cells sorted from blood. The cell subset or site label of this sample denotes: CD45RA+CCR7+. The chain joins TRBV7-8 to TRBJ2-3; TRBD2 could be the D gene, as 6 bases match. The sequenced DNA: TGTGCCAGCAGCTCAACGGGACTGTACGGAGATACGCAGTATTTT. Its product reads: CASSSTGLYGDTQYF.